The 9 T cell receptor beta chains presented below share a single source sample, sequenced in a study of T cell changes during pregnancy in multiple sclerosis. Assay: immunoSEQ multiplex PCR; the TCRdb copy retains only in-frame clones and omits some. The sample lists tens of thousands of clones; around nine tenths were seen once. The material was CD8+ T cells from peripheral blood mononuclear cells, obtained after pregnancy. The receptors were sampled from a female donor in good health, enrolled as a control in a pregnancy study.

J is TRBJ2-5 and V is TRBV4-1; possible D gene TRBD2, 5 bases. The CDR3 has 15 residues. Germline CDR1 MGHRA, CDR2 YSYEKL. V dropped 0 bases and J dropped 3 bases, with 11 bases sitting between them. The CDR3 DNA reads as TGCGCCAGCAGCCAAGATGTCGAGAGGGAAGAGACCCAGTACTTC. Translation: CASSQDVEREETQYF.

V gene TRBV5-5 combines with J gene TRBJ1-2; TRBD1 is a possible D gene (6 bases). V dropped 4 bases and J dropped 7 bases, with 17 bases sitting between them. CDR3 length: 14 residues. Germline CDR1 is SGHKS and CDR2 is YYEKEE (reference sequence). CDR3 in DNA: TGTGCCAGCAGCCCTGGATCAGGGGAAAGTGGCTACACCTTC. It yields the protein CASSPGSGESGYTF.

The V and J genes are TRBV4-1 and TRBJ1-2; maybe TRBD1 (6 bases). The CDR3 length is 12 residues. Trimming removed 0 bases at V and 8 bases at J, with 7 bases between. The germline V gene encodes CDR1 MGHRA and CDR2 YSYEKL. The CDR3 bases are TGCGCCAGCAGCCAAGAGCAGGGGGGCTACACCTTC. Translated, it gives CASSQEQGGYTF.

The chain is built from TRBV6-4 and TRBJ2-7, with TRBD1 identical over 9 bases. There are 15 residues in the CDR3. After removal of 6 bases from V and 4 bases from J, the junction contained 10 bases not matched to a gene. CDR1 and CDR2 from the germline V gene are MRHNA and SNTAGT. The CDR3 DNA sequence: TGTGCCAGCAGGGGGACAGGGCGAGGTGTGTACGAGCAGTACTTC. This codes for CASRGTGRGVYEQYF.

This chain connects TRBV28 to TRBJ2-7; TRBD1 matches at 7 bases. There are 13 residues in the CDR3. Trimming cost V 4 bases and J 2 bases; bases outside gene matches: 2. In germline, CDR1 is MDHEN, CDR2 SYDVKM. The CDR3 reads CASSSDRAYEQYF. The CDR3 DNA reads TGTGCCAGCAGTTCTGACAGGGCCTACGAGCAGTACTTC.

The chain joins TRBV1 to TRBJ2-7; the DNA was not compared with TRBD1, the D call given in the table. TRBV1 is classified as a pseudogene. The CDR3 spans 18 residues. The CDR3 sequence: CTSSQEAGRQLLSYEQYF. CDR3 DNA sequence: TGCACCAGCAGCCAAGAGGCCGGCAGGCAATTACTCTCCTACGAGCAGTACTTC.

This chain links TRBV28 with TRBJ2-7, with 8 bases fitting TRBD1. Per the germline V gene, CDR1 is MDHEN and CDR2 is SYDVKM. V lost 6 bases to trimming and J lost 3 bases; unmatched junction nucleotides: 10. CDR3 size: 15 residues. Here the CDR3 DNA reads TGTGCCAGCAGCCTCCTCGGGACAGGTCTCTACGAGCAGTACTTC. This sequence encodes CASSLLGTGLYEQYF.

The rearrangement links TRBV7-6 to TRBJ2-1, with unresolved D. Per germline, CDR1 SGHVS and CDR2 FNYEAQ. The CDR3 is 12 amino acids. The V and J ends lost 5 bases and 5 bases respectively, with 7 bases between them. The DNA for the CDR3 is TGTGCCAGCAGCCAAGCCGACAATGAGCAGTTCTTC. Protein product: CASSQADNEQFF.

V usage is TRBV18 and J usage is TRBJ2-7; 12 bases agree with TRBD2. V lost 7 bases, J lost 5 bases, and 9 bases stayed unmatched. Germline values: CDR1 KGHSH, CDR2 LQKENI. The CDR3 is 15 amino acids. Written as DNA, the CDR3 is TGTGCCAGCTTCCTAGCGGGGGGGCTAAGCCACGAGCAGTACTTC. This sequence encodes CASFLAGGLSHEQYF. The full variable domain, with the rest looked up from reference TRBV18 and TRBJ2-7, is NAGVMQNPRHLVRRRGQEARLRCSPMKGHSHVYWYRQLPEEGLKFMVYLQKENIIDESGMPKERFSAEFPKEGPSILRIQQVVRGDSAAYFCASFLAGGLSHEQYFGPGTRLTVT.